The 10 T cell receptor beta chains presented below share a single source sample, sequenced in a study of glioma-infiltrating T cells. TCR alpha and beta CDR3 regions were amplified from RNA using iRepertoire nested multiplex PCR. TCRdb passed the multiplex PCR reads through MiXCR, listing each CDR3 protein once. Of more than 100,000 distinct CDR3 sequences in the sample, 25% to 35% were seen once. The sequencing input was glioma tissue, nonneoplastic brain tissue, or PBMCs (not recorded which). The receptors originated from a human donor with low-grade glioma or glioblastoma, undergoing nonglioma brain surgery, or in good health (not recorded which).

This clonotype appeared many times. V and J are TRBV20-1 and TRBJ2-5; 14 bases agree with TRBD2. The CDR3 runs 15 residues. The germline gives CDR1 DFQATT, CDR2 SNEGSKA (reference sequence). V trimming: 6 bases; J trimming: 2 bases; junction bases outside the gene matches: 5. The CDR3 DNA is TGCAGTGCCGGGACTAGCGGGGGAGCACAAGAGACCCAGTACTTC. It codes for CSAGTSGGAQETQYF.

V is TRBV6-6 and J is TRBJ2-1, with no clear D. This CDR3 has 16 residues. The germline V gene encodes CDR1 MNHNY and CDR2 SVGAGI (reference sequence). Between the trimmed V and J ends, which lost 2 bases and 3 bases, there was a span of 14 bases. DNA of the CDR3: TGTGCCAGCAGTTACCTGGGCGGAGAGATCTACAATGAGCAGTTCTTC. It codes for CASSYLGGEIYNEQFF.

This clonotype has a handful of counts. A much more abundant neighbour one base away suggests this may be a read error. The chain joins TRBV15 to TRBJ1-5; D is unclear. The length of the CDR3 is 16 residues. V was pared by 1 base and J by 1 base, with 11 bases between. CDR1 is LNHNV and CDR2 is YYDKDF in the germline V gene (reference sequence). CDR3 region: CATSRGTTGSNQPQHF. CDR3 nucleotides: TGTGCCACCAGCAGAGGAACAACGGGGAGCAATCAGCCCCAGCATTTT.

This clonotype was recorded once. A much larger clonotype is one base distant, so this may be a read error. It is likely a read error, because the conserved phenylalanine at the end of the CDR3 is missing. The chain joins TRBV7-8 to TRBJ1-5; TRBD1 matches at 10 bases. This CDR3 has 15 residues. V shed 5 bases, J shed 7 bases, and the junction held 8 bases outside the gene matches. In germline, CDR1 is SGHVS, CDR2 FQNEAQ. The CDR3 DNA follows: TGTGCCAGCAGCCCTAGGGGGACAGGGGAACAGCCCCAGCATCTT. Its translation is CASSPRGTGEQPQHL.

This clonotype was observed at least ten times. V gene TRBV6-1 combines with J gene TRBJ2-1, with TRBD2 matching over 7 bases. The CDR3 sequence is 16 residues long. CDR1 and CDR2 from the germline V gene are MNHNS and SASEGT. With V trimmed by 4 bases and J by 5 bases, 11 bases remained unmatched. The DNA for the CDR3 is TGTGCCAGCAGTGGGCCGCGGGGGATACCCAACAATGAGCAGTTCTTC. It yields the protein CASSGPRGIPNNEQFF.

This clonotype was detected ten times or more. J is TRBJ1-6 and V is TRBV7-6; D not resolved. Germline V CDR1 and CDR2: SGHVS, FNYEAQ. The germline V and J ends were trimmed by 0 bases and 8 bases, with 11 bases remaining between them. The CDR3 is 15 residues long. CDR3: CASSLAPENDSPLHF. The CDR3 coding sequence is TGTGCCAGCAGCTTAGCACCCGAGAATGATTCACCCCTCCACTTT.

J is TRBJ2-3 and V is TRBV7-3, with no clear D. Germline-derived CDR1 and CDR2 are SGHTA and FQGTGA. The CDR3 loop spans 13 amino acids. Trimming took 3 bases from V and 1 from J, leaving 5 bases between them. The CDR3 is CASSFSRTDTQYF. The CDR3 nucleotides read TGTGCCAGCAGCTTTAGTCGCACAGATACGCAGTATTTT.

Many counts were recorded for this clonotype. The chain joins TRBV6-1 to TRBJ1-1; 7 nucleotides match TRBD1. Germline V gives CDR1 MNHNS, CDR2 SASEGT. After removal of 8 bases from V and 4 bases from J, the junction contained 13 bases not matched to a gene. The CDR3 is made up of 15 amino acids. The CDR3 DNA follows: TGTGCCAGCGGGGGGGAACCGGGACAGAGCACTGAAGCTTTCTTT. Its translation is CASGGEPGQSTEAFF.

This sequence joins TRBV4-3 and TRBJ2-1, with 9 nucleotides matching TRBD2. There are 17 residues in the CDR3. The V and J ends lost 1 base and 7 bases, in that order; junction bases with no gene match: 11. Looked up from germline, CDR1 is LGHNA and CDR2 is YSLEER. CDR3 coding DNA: TGCGCCAGCAGCCAAGCTTCTCTGGCGGGGGGGAAAAATGAGCAGTTCTTC. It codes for CASSQASLAGGKNEQFF.

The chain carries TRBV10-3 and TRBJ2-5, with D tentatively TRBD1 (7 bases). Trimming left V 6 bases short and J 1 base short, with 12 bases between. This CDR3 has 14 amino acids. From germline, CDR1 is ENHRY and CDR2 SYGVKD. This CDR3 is CAIREGQSQETQYF. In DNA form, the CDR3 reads TGTGCCATCAGGGAGGGACAGAGCCAAGAGACCCAGTACTTC.